Shown below are 32 T cell receptor beta chains from a single sample sequenced in a study of blood T cell repertoires in COVID-19. Clones were read by immunoSEQ multiplex PCR, and TCRdb kept only the in-frame ones, dropping some. The table records under 350,000 clones, roughly 80% of them present only once. What was sequenced was peripheral blood. Receptor source: a woman aged 50 to 60 who had recovered from COVID-19.

The chain carries TRBV18 and TRBJ2-7; 7 nucleotides line up with TRBD1. Germline V gene data show CDR1 as KGHSH and CDR2 as LQKENI. The CDR3 has 16 amino acids. Losses at the gene ends were 4 bases for V and 4 bases for J; bases not matched to a gene: 13. CDR3 sequence reads: CASSRTLGQTYYEQYF. CDR3 nucleotides: TGTGCCAGCTCACGGACCTTGGGACAGACATATTACGAGCAGTACTTC.

The chain uses TRBV7-2 and TRBJ2-3; 9 bases map to TRBD2. Germline CDR1 SGHTA, CDR2 FQGNSA. Trimming at V came to 5 bases and at J to 0 bases, leaving 12 bases not matched to a gene. The CDR3 totals 18 residues. The CDR3 protein is CASSGGGTSSYSTDTQYF. CDR3 DNA: TGTGCCAGCAGCGGGGGGGGGACTAGCTCATACAGCACAGATACGCAGTATTTT.

The chain recombines TRBV7-3 with TRBJ1-1; D call uncertain. V was cut by 0 bases and J by 0 bases, with 8 bases left in between. Per germline, CDR1 SGHTA and CDR2 FQGTGA. This CDR3 contains 15 residues. The CDR3 region is CASSLTGPVNTEAFF. In DNA form, the CDR3 reads TGTGCCAGCAGCTTAACGGGCCCCGTGAACACTGAAGCTTTCTTT.

The chain uses TRBV30 and TRBJ2-7; weak D call: TRBD1 (8 bases). Germline V gives CDR1 GTSNPN, CDR2 SVGIG (reference sequence). CDR3 length: 16 amino acids. V was pared by 0 bases and J by 2 bases, with 17 bases between. The CDR3 nucleotides read TGTGCCTGGAGTGTCCTACAGGGGGGGGCCCCCTACGAGCAGTACTTC. Translated: CAWSVLQGGAPYEQYF.

The V and J genes are TRBV7-9 and TRBJ1-3; 10 bases match TRBD1. V shed 5 bases, J shed 8 bases, and the junction held 12 bases outside the gene matches. Germline V lookup: CDR1 SEHNR, CDR2 FQNEAQ (reference sequence). The CDR3 covers 16 residues. Written as DNA, the CDR3 is TGTGCCAGCAGCCCTTCGGACAGGGGGAATAGGGACACCATATATTTT. Its protein is CASSPSDRGNRDTIYF.

There are many counts of this clone. V usage is TRBV7-2 and J usage is TRBJ1-2; 11 positions match TRBD1. The CDR3 is made up of 18 amino acids. Trimming at V came to 4 bases and at J to 1 base, leaving 11 bases not matched to a gene. Germline CDR1 reads SGHTA; CDR2 reads FQGNSA. The CDR3 coding sequence is TGTGCCAGCAGCTCTTACCGGGACAGGGGGAGGGGTAACTATGGCTACACCTTC. It yields the protein CASSSYRDRGRGNYGYTF. Full variable domain (rest looked up from reference TRBV7-2 and TRBJ1-2): GAGVSQSPSNKVTEKGKDVELRCDPISGHTALYWYRQSLGQGLEFLIYFQGNSAPDKSGLPSDRFSAERTGGSVSTLTIQRTQQEDSAVYLCASSSYRDRGRGNYGYTFGSGTRLTVV.

The chain combines TRBV7-6 with TRBJ2-6; TRBD1 is a possible D gene (5 bases). CDR1 SGHVS and CDR2 FNYEAQ come from the germline V gene. The CDR3 consists of 14 residues. Trimming took off 5 bases at V and 12 bases at J, with 17 bases between the two ends. The DNA of the CDR3 is TGTGCCAGCAGCCCCATGGACATCGGCGGCGTCCTGACTTTC. It is translated as CASSPMDIGGVLTF.

This chain links TRBV7-9 with TRBJ1-4, with a tentative D call TRBD1 (5 bases). V gave up 5 bases and J gave up 4 bases, with 11 bases separating them. CDR1 SEHNR and CDR2 FQNEAQ come from the germline V gene (reference sequence). The CDR3 has 14 amino acids. Written as DNA, the CDR3 is TGTGCCAGCAGCCAGACAGCTCATAATGAAAAACTGTTTTTT. This sequence encodes CASSQTAHNEKLFF.

This chain links TRBV5-1 with TRBJ2-6; 9 bases align to TRBD1. The CDR3 runs 16 residues. Trimming took 4 bases from V and 4 from J; bases not matched to a gene: 6. Germline-derived CDR1 and CDR2 are SGHRS and YFSETQ. CDR3 region: CASSPGQGPGANVLTF. CDR3 DNA: TGCGCCAGCAGCCCGGGACAGGGCCCCGGGGCCAACGTCCTGACTTTC.

This chain connects TRBV19 to TRBJ2-3; 12 nucleotides line up with TRBD2. Germline CDR1 reads LNHDA; CDR2 reads SQIVND (reference sequence). The ends lost 5 bases at V and 1 base at J; junction bases unmatched: 4. This CDR3 region has 16 residues. The CDR3 nucleotides are TGTGCCAGTAGTCCTTGGACTAGCGGGGGCACAGATACGCAGTATTTT. Translating gives CASSPWTSGGTDTQYF.

The chain joins TRBV5-5 to TRBJ1-2, with D possibly TRBD1 on 5 matching bases. CDR3 length: 13 amino acids. V was shortened by 4 bases and J by 3 bases, with 10 bases between the two germline ends. Germline V gene sequence: CDR1 SGHKS, CDR2 YYEKEE (reference sequence). The CDR3 region is CASSNPTDYGYTF. DNA of the CDR3: TGTGCCAGCAGCAACCCGACAGACTATGGCTACACCTTC.

The chain uses TRBV7-2 and TRBJ2-1; TRBD2 agrees at 11 bases. From germline, CDR1 is SGHTA and CDR2 FQGNSA. V lost 3 bases and J lost 3; bases outside the gene matches: 7. The CDR3 spans 17 residues. The CDR3 here is CASSLSPGLAVYNEQFF. The CDR3 DNA reads TGTGCCAGCAGCTTGTCCCCGGGACTAGCGGTCTACAATGAGCAGTTCTTC.

The rearrangement uses TRBV28 and TRBJ1-2; 7 positions match TRBD1. The CDR3 extends over 13 amino acids. Germline-derived CDR1 and CDR2 are MDHEN and SYDVKM. Unmatched junction bases numbered 5, after V lost 6 bases and J lost 4 bases. CDR3 DNA sequence: TGTGCCAGCAGGACAGGGTCTCCCTATGGCTACACCTTC. Translated: CASRTGSPYGYTF.

At least ten counts were recorded for this clone. The chain recombines TRBV6-5 with TRBJ2-7; 8 positions agree with TRBD1. Trimming cost V 6 bases and J 4 bases; bases outside gene matches: 8. The CDR3 totals 14 residues. Germline V gene sequence: CDR1 MNHEY, CDR2 SVGAGI. For the CDR3, the DNA is TGTGCCAGCAGGCTCGGACAGGGAATATACGAGCAGTACTTC. This codes for CASRLGQGIYEQYF.

The chain joins TRBV6-2 or TRBV6-3 to TRBJ2-7; D possibly corresponds to TRBD1 (6 bases). Deletions cut 3 bases from V and 3 bases from J, with 9 bases between. This CDR3 comprises 13 residues. Germline values: CDR1 MNHEY, CDR2 SVGEGT. The CDR3 nucleotides are TGTGCCAGCAGTTATGAACAGGGCTACGAGCAGTACTTC. Translating it yields CASSYEQGYEQYF.

This CDR3 reads CASSLGGRGPADTQYF. CDR3 coding DNA: TGTGCCAGCAGCTTAGGCGGGAGAGGTCCGGCAGATACGCAGTATTTT. This rearrangement joins TRBV11-2 to TRBJ2-3; 7 bases match TRBD2. J was trimmed by 4 bases and V by 1 base; bases with no gene match: 8. Germline values: CDR1 SGHAT, CDR2 FQNNGV. The CDR3 consists of 16 residues.

J is TRBJ1-2 and V is TRBV15; D is uncertain. The CDR3 runs to 16 residues. Trimming stripped 6 bases from V and 5 bases from J, with 22 bases between. CDR1 and CDR2 (germline): LNHNV, YYDKDF (reference sequence). The CDR3 nucleotides are TGTGCCACCAGTCCGACCGGGAGCCTCATTTCATATGGCTACACCTTC. Translation gives CATSPTGSLISYGYTF.

The chain uses TRBV28 and TRBJ2-1; perhaps TRBD2 as D (6 bases). V was trimmed by 3 bases and J by 7 bases, leaving 16 bases between them. CDR1 is MDHEN and CDR2 is SYDVKM in the germline V gene. The CDR3 is 15 amino acids. The CDR3: CASSFGGNLRNEQFF. The DNA of the CDR3 is TGTGCCAGCAGTTTTGGGGGGAACTTGAGGAATGAGCAGTTCTTC.

The rearrangement links TRBV5-1 to TRBJ2-3; 8 bases line up with TRBD2. Germline V gives CDR1 SGHRS, CDR2 YFSETQ. V lost 1 base, J lost 5 bases, and 6 bases stayed unmatched. This CDR3 has 15 residues. For the CDR3, the DNA is TGCGCCAGCAGCTTGATTGGACTAGCCGAAGATACGCAGTATTTT. Its translation is CASSLIGLAEDTQYF. The variable domain in full, with the rest retrieved from reference TRBV5-1 and TRBJ2-3, is KAGVTQTPRYLIKTRGQQVTLSCSPISGHRSVSWYQQTPGQGLQFLFEYFSETQRNKGNFPGRFSGRQFSNSRSEMNVSTLELGDSALYLCASSLIGLAEDTQYFGPGTRLTVL.

V is TRBV18 and J is TRBJ1-1; D not certain. The germline CDR1 and CDR2 sequences are KGHSH and LQKENI. The V end lost 0 bases, the J end lost 0 bases, and 11 bases lay between the germline ends. The CDR3 runs 16 residues. The CDR3 loop reads CASSPPSGRMNTEAFF. As DNA, the CDR3 is TGTGCCAGCTCACCACCGTCAGGTAGGATGAACACTGAAGCTTTCTTT.

The rearrangement uses TRBV7-2 and TRBJ2-7, with D possibly matching TRBD2 (5 bases). Trimming removed 1 base at V and 7 bases at J, with 14 bases between. CDR1 is SGHTA and CDR2 is FQGNSA in the germline V gene. The length of the CDR3 is 14 residues. The CDR3 DNA is TGTGCCAGCAGCTTAGGAGGAGGCCCCCTGGAGCAGTACTTC. Protein: CASSLGGGPLEQYF.

This rearrangement joins TRBV24-1 to TRBJ2-5, with D maybe TRBD1 (6 bases). CDR1 is KGHDR, CDR2 SFDVKD, per germline. The V and J ends lost 4 bases and 6 bases respectively, with 11 bases between them. CDR3 length: 13 amino acids. The DNA of the CDR3 is TGTGCCACCAGTGAAGGGGGTGTGAAGACCCAGTACTTC. Its protein product is CATSEGGVKTQYF.

The chain employs TRBV11-3 and TRBJ2-1; 11 nucleotides align to TRBD2. Germline values: CDR1 SGHNT, CDR2 YENEEA. V shed 1 base and J 9 bases; nucleotides not matched to a gene: 5. This CDR3 spans 15 amino acids. In DNA form, the CDR3 reads TGTGCCAGCAGCTTAGGTGGTAGCGGGGGGGCTGAGCAGTTCTTC. Its protein is CASSLGGSGGAEQFF.

This clone was picked up one time. The rearrangement uses TRBV28 and TRBJ1-2, with a possible D match to TRBD1 (6 bases). Germline V lookup: CDR1 MDHEN, CDR2 SYDVKM. This CDR3 is built from 15 residues. The germline V and J ends were trimmed by 6 bases and 6 bases, with 20 bases remaining between them. The CDR3 spells CASSRRQGFLDGYTF. CDR3 coding DNA: TGTGCCAGCAGCCGACGTCAGGGGTTCTTGGATGGCTACACCTTC.

V and J are TRBV24-1 and TRBJ2-7; a possible D gene is TRBD2 (5 bases). The germline V gene encodes CDR1 KGHDR and CDR2 SFDVKD. CDR3 size: 13 residues. V shed 5 bases and J shed 0 bases, with 7 bases lying between them. CDR3 protein: CATSAGSSYEQYF. CDR3 DNA sequence: TGTGCCACCAGTGCTGGGAGCTCCTACGAGCAGTACTTC.

This clone turned up a few times. This chain uses TRBV28 with TRBJ2-7, with 8 bases matching TRBD1. V lost 5 bases, J lost 4 bases, and 10 bases stayed unmatched. The germline V gene encodes CDR1 MDHEN and CDR2 SYDVKM. This CDR3 has 15 amino acids. The DNA of the CDR3 is TGTGCCAGCAGTACAGGGGGGCGACCAGGGTACGAGCAGTACTTC. Translation: CASSTGGRPGYEQYF.

This chain connects TRBV18 to TRBJ2-6, with 7 bases fitting TRBD1. This CDR3 has 17 amino acids. Germline V gives CDR1 KGHSH, CDR2 LQKENI. V lost 4 bases and J lost 0; bases outside the gene matches: 6. The CDR3 loop is CASSRRQGDSGANVLTF. DNA for the CDR3: TGTGCCAGCTCACGGCGACAGGGCGACTCTGGGGCCAACGTCCTGACTTTC.

This sequence joins TRBV18 and TRBJ1-2; D is perhaps TRBD1 (5 bases). The V gene lost 6 bases and the J gene lost 4 bases, with 12 bases spanning the gap. CDR1 and CDR2 (germline): KGHSH, LQKENI. The CDR3 runs to 13 residues. The CDR3 nucleotides are TGTGCCAGCTCCCCCGGGGGTTTCTATGGCTACACCTTC. It specifies CASSPGGFYGYTF.

The V gene is TRBV7-2, the J gene TRBJ1-6, with 9 bases identical to TRBD1. V was clipped by 1 base and J by 10 bases; unmatched bases: 5. The CDR3 is 15 residues long. The germline CDR1 and CDR2 sequences are SGHTA and FQGNSA. The CDR3 DNA reads as TGTGCCAGCAGCTTAGGGGGGACAGGGCGATCACCCCTCCACTTT. This sequence encodes CASSLGGTGRSPLHF. The whole variable domain, remainder taken from reference TRBV7-2 and TRBJ1-6, is GAGVSQSPSNKVTEKGKDVELRCDPISGHTALYWYRQSLGQGLEFLIYFQGNSAPDKSGLPSDRFSAERTGGSVSTLTIQRTQQEDSAVYLCASSLGGTGRSPLHFGNGTRLTVT.

J is TRBJ2-5 and V is TRBV7-9; 11 bases match TRBD2. This CDR3 region has 21 residues. V trimming: 5 bases; J trimming: 3 bases; junction bases outside the gene matches: 23. Germline loops: CDR1 SEHNR, CDR2 FQNEAQ (reference sequence). The CDR3 DNA sequence: TGTGCCAGCAGCAGACCACTAGCGGGAGTCTTTTCGACCCCGGGAGAAGAGACCCAGTACTTC. It specifies CASSRPLAGVFSTPGEETQYF. The entire variable domain, with the rest obtained from reference TRBV7-9 and TRBJ2-5, is as follows: DTGVSQNPRHKITKRGQNVTFRCDPISEHNRLYWYRQTLGQGPEFLTYFQNEAQLEKSRLLSDRFSAERPKGSFSTLEIQRTEQGDSAMYLCASSRPLAGVFSTPGEETQYFGPGTRLLVL.

This chain connects TRBV24-1 to TRBJ2-1; 7 nucleotides align to TRBD1. CDR3 length: 15 residues. Germline V CDR1 and CDR2: KGHDR, SFDVKD. Trimming removed 4 bases from V and 5 bases from J; junction bases left unmatched: 7. CDR3 in amino acids: CATSDKGAEDNEQFF. CDR3 sequence (DNA): TGTGCCACCAGTGACAAGGGGGCGGAGGACAATGAGCAGTTCTTC.

J is TRBJ2-5 and V is TRBV7-2; no clear D gene. CDR3 size: 14 residues. V lost 3 bases, J lost 7 bases, and 15 bases lay in between. Germline V lookup: CDR1 SGHTA, CDR2 FQGNSA. In DNA, the CDR3 is TGTGCCAGCAGCTTGAACTCCGCCTCGGGGACCCAGTACTTC. Translation: CASSLNSASGTQYF.